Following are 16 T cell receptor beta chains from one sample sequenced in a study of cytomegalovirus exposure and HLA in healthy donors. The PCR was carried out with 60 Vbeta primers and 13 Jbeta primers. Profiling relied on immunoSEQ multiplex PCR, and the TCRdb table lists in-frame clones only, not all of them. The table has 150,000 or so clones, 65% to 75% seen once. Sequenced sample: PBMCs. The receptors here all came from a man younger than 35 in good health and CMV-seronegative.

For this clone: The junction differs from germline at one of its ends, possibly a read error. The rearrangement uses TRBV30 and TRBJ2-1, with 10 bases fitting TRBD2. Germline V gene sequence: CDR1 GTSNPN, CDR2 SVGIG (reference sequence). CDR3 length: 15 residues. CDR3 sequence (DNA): TGTGTCTGGAGTAGAGGGAGCGGGGGGGCAAACGAGCAGTTCTTC. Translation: CVWSRGSGGANEQFF.

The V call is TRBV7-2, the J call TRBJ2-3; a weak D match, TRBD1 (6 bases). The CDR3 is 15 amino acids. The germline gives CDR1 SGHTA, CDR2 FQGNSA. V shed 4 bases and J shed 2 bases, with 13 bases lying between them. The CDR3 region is CASSYGQLATDTQYF. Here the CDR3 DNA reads TGTGCCAGCAGCTACGGACAGCTCGCCACAGATACGCAGTATTTT. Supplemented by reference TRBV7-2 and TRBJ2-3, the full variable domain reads GAGVSQSPSNKVTEKGKDVELRCDPISGHTALYWYRQSLGQGLEFLIYFQGNSAPDKSGLPSDRFSAERTGGSVSTLTIQRTQQEDSAVYLCASSYGQLATDTQYFGPGTRLTVL.

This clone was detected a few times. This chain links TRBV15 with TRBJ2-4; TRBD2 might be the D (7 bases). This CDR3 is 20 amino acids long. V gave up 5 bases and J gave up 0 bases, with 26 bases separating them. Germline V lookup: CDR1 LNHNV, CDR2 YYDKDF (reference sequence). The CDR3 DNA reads TGTGCCACCAGCTCCCAGAAGGCGGGGGCAGGGCCTTCAGCCAAAAACATTCAGTACTTC. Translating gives CATSSQKAGAGPSAKNIQYF.

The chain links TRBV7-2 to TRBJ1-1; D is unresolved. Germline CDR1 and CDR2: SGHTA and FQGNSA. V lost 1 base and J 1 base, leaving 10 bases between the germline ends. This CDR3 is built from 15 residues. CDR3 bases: TGTGCCAGCAGCTTAGGGGAGGGATGGAACACTGAAGCTTTCTTT. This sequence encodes CASSLGEGWNTEAFF.

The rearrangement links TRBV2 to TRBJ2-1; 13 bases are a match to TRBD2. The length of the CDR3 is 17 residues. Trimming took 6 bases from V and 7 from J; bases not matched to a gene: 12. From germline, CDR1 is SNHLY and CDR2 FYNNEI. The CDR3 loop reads CASRTAAGTSGVNEQFF. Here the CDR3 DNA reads TGTGCCAGCAGAACGGCCGCCGGGACTAGCGGGGTGAATGAGCAGTTCTTC.

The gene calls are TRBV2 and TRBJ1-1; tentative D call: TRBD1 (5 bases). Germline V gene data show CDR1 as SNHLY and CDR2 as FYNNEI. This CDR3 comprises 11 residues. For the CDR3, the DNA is TGTTTGGAGGGACTGGACACTGAAGCTTTCTTT. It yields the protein CLEGLDTEAFF.

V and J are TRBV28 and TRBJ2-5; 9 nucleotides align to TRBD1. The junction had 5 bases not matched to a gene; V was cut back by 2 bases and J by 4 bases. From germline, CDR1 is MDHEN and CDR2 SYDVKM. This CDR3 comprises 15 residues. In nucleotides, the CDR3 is TGTGCCAGCAGTTTACTGGGGACAGGGAGAGAGACCCAGTACTTC. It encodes CASSLLGTGRETQYF.

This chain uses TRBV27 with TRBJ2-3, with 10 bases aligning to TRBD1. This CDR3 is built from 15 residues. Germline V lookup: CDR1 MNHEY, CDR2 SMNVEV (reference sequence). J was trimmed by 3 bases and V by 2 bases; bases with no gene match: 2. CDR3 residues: CASSLRTGGTDTQYF. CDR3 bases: TGTGCCAGCAGTTTAAGGACAGGGGGTACAGATACGCAGTATTTT.

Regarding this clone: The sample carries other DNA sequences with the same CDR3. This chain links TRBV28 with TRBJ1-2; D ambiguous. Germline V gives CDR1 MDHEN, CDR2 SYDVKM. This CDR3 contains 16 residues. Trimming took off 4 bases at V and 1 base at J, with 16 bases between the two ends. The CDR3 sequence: CASSSPTATDNYGYTF. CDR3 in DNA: TGTGCCAGCAGTTCACCCACCGCAACAGATAACTATGGCTACACCTTC.

The CDR3 DNA reads TGTGCCAGCAGCTTAGTTCTCCAGGGGACGGAAGCTTTCTTT. It yields the protein CASSLVLQGTEAFF. The rearrangement links TRBV7-6 to TRBJ1-1; D perhaps matches TRBD1 (6 bases). Germline CDR1 and CDR2: SGHVS and FNYEAQ. Between the trimmed V and J ends, which lost 1 base and 8 bases, there was a span of 14 bases. The CDR3 has 14 amino acids.

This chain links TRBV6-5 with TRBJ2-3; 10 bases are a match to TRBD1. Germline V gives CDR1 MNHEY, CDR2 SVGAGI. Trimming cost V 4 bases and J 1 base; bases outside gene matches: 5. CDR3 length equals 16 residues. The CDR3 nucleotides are TGTGCCAGCAGTTCTCCCGGGACAGGGGGCACAGATACGCAGTATTTT. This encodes CASSSPGTGGTDTQYF.

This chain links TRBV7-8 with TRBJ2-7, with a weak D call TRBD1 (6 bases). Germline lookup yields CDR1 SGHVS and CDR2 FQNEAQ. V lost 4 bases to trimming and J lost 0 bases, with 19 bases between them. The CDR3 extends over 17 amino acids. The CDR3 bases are TGTGCCAGCAGCTCAGAATCCGGGACACTTACCTCCTACGAGCAGTACTTC. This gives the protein CASSSESGTLTSYEQYF.

The CDR3 nucleotides are TGTGCCAGCAGCTTAGCAGGCAGGGGCAATTCACCCCTCCACTTT. This encodes CASSLAGRGNSPLHF. This chain links TRBV11-2 with TRBJ1-6; a possible D gene is TRBD1 (6 bases). V lost 1 base and J lost 7, with 11 bases in between. The CDR3 spans 15 residues. Per germline, CDR1 SGHAT and CDR2 FQNNGV. Drawing the rest from reference TRBV11-2 and TRBJ1-6, the complete variable domain is EAGVAQSPRYKIIEKRQSVAFWCNPISGHATLYWYQQILGQGPKLLIQFQNNGVVDDSQLPKDRFSAERLKGVDSTLKIQPAKLEDSAVYLCASSLAGRGNSPLHFGNGTRLTVT.

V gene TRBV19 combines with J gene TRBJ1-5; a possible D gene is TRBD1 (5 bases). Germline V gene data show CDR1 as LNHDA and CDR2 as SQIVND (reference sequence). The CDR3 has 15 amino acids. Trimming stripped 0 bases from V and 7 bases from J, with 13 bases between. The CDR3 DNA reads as TGTGCCAGTAGTATAGATGCGACCGGGGGGCAGCCCCAGCATTTT. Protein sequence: CASSIDATGGQPQHF. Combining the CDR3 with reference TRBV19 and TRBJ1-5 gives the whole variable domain DGGITQSPKYLFRKEGQNVTLSCEQNLNHDAMYWYRQDPGQGLRLIYYSQIVNDFQKGDIAEGYSVSREKKESFPLTVTSAQKNPTAFYLCASSIDATGGQPQHFGDGTRLSIL.

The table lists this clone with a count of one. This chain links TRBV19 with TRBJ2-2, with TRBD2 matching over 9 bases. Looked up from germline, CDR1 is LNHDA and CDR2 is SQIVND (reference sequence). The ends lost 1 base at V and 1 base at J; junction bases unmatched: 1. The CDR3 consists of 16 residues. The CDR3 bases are TGTGCCAGTAGTATAGGTAGCGGGGGGAACACCGGGGAGCTGTTTTTT. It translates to CASSIGSGGNTGELFF.

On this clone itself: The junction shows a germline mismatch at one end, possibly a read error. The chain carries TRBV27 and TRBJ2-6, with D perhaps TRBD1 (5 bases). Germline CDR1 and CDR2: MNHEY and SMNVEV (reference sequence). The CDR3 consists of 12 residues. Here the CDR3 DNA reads TGTGCCAGCAAGGCTGGGGCCAACGGCCTGACTTTC. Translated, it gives CASKAGANGLTF.